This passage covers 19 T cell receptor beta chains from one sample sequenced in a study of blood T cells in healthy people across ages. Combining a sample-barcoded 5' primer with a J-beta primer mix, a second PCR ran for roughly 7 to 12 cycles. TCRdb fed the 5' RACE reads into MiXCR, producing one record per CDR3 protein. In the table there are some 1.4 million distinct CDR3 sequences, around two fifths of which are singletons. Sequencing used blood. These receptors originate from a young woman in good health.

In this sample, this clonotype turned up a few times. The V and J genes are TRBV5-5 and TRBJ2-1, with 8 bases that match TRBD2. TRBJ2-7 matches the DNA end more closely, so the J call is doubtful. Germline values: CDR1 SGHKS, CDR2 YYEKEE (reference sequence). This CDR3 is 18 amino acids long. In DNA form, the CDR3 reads TGTGCCAGCAGCTTGGAATTCAGCCTAGCGGGTCCCTACAATGAGCAGTACTTC. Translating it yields CASSLEFSLAGPYNEQYF.

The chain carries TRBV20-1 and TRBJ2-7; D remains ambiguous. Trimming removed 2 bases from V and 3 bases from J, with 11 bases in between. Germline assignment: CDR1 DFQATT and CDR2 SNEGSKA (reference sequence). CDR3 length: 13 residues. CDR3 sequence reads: CSARRSGDYEQYF. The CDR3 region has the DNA TGCAGTGCTAGACGGTCTGGGGACTACGAGCAGTACTTC.

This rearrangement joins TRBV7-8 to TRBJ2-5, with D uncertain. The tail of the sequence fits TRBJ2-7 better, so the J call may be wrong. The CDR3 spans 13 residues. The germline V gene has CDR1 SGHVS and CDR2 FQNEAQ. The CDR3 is CASSQLGQYEQYF. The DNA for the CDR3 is TGTGCCAGCAGCCAGTTAGGGCAGTACGAGCAGTACTTC.

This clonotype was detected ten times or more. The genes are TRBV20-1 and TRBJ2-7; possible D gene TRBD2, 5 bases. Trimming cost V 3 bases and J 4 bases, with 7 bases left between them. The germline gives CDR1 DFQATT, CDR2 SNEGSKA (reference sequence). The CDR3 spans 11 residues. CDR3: CSARRAYEQYF. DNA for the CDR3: TGCAGTGCTAGGAGGGCGTACGAGCAGTACTTC.

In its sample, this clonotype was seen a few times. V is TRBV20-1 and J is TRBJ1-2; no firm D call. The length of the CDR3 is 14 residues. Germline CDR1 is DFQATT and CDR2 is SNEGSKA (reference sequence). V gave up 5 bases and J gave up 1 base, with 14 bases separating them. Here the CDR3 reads CSADPMGINYGYTF. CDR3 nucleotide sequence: TGCAGTGCTGACCCTATGGGAATTAACTATGGCTACACCTTC.

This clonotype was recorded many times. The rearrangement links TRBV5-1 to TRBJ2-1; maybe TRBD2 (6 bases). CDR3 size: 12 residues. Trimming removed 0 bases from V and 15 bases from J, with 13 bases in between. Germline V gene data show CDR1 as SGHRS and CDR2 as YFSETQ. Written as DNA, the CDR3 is TGCGCCAGCAGCTTGGCCGGTAGCGGCGCGTTCTTC. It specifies CASSLAGSGAFF.

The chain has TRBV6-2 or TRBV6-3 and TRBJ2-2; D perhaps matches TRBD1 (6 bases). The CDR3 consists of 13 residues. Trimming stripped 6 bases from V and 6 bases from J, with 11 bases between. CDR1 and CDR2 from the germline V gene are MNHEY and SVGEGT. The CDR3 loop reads CASRSGAPGELFF. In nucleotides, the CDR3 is TGTGCCAGCAGGTCAGGGGCGCCCGGGGAGCTGTTTTTT.

The CDR3 spells CASSFGGWNIQYF. In nucleotides, the CDR3 is TGTGCCAGCAGCTTCGGGGGCTGGAACATTCAGTACTTC. This chain connects TRBV5-6 to TRBJ2-4; either TRBD1 or TRBD2 may fit D (6 bases each). The germline V and J ends were trimmed by 2 bases and 7 bases, with 10 bases remaining between them. The CDR3 has 13 residues. Germline V gives CDR1 SGHDT, CDR2 YYEEEE.

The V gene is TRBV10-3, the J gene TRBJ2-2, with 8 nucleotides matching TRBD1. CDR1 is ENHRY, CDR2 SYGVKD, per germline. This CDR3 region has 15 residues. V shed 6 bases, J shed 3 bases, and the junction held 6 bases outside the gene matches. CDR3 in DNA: TGTGCCATCAGGCCGACAGGGGAGGACACCGGGGAGCTGTTTTTT. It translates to CAIRPTGEDTGELFF.

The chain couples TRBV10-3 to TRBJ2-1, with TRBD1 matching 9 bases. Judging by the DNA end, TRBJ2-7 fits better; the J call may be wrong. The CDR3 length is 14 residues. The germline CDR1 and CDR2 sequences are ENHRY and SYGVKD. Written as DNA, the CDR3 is TGTGCCATCACGGAGGACAGGGGTTACAATGAGCAGTACTTC. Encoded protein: CAITEDRGYNEQYF.

In DNA, the CDR3 is TGCAGCGGGATTAGAAGCGTCTACGAGCAGTACTTC. Protein: CSGIRSVYEQYF. The genes are TRBV29-1 and TRBJ2-7; D gene unclear. V was pared by 7 bases and J by 3 bases, with 13 bases between. The germline gives CDR1 SQVTM, CDR2 ANQGSEA. This CDR3 is 12 amino acids long.

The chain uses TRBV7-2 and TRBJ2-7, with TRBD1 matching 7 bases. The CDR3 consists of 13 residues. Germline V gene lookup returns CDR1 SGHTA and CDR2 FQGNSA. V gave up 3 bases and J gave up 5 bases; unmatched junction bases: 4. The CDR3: CASSLLQGNEQYF. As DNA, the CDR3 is TGTGCCAGCAGCTTGTTACAGGGGAACGAGCAGTACTTC. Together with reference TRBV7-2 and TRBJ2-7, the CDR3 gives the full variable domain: GAGVSQSPSNKVTEKGKDVELRCDPISGHTALYWYRQSLGQGLEFLIYFQGNSAPDKSGLPSDRFSAERTGGSVSTLTIQRTQQEDSAVYLCASSLLQGNEQYFGPGTRLTVT.

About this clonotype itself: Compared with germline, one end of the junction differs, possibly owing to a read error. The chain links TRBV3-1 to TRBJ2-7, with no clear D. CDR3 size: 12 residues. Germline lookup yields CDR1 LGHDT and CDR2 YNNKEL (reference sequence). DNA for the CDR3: TGTGCCAGCAGCCAAGGAATGTACGGGCAGTACTTC. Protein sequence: CASSQGMYGQYF.

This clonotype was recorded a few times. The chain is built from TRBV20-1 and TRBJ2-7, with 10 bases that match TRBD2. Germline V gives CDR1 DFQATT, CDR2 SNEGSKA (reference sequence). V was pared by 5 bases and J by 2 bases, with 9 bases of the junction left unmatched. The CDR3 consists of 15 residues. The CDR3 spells CSAPSSGRNTYEQYF. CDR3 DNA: TGCAGTGCTCCTTCTAGCGGGAGAAATACCTACGAGCAGTACTTC.

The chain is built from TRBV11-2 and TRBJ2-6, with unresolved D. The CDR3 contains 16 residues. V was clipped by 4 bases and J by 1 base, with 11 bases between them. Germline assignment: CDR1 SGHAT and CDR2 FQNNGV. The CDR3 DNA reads TGTGCCAGCAGCTCGTTGGGTGGTTCTGGGGCCAACGTCCTGACTTTC. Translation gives CASSSLGGSGANVLTF.

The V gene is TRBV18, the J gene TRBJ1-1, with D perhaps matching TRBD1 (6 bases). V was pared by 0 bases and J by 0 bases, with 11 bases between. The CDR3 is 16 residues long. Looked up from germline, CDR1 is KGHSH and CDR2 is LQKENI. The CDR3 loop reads CASSPPKGHLNTEAFF. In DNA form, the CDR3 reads TGTGCCAGCTCACCACCGAAGGGACACCTGAACACTGAAGCTTTCTTT.

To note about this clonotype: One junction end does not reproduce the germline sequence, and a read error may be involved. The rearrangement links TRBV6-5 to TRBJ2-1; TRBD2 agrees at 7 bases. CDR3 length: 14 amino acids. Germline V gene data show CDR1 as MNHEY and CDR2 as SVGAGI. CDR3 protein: CASWEGSSYNKQFF. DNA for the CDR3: TGTGCCAGCTGGGAGGGAAGCTCCTACAATAAGCAGTTCTTC.

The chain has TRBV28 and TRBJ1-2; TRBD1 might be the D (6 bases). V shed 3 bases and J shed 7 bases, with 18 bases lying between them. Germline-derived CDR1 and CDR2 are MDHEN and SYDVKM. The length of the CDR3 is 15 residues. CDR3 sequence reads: CASSLAPLPGVGYTF. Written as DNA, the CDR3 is TGTGCCAGCAGTTTGGCCCCCTTGCCAGGGGTTGGCTACACCTTC.

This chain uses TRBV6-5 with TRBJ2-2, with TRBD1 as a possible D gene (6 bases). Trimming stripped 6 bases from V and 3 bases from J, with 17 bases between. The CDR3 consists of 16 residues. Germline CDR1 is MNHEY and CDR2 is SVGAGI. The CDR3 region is CASSLGTRRHTGELFF. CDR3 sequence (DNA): TGTGCCAGCAGCTTAGGGACAAGACGACACACCGGGGAGCTGTTTTTT.